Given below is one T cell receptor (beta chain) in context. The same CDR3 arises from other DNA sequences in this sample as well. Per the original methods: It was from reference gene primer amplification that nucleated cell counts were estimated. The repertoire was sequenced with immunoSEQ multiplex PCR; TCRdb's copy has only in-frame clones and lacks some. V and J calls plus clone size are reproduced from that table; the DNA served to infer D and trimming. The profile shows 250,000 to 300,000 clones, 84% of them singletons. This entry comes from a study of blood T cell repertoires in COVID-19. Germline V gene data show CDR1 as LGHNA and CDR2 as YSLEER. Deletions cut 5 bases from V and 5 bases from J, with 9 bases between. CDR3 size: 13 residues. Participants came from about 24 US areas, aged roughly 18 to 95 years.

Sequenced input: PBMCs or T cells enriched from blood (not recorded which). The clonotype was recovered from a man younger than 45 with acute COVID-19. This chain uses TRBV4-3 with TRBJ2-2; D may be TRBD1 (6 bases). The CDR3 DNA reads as TGCGCCAGCAGCAGAACAGGGACCGGGGAGCTGTTTTTT. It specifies CASSRTGTGELFF.